This T cell receptor (beta chain) was found in a study of T cells after yellow fever vaccination. Overall study: Researchers used SMART-Seq v4 Ultra Low Input to prepare fractions that had low cell numbers.

Trimming cost V 3 bases and J 5 bases; bases outside gene matches: 7. The CDR3 length is 15 residues. Per the germline V gene, CDR1 is DFQATT and CDR2 is SNEGSKA (reference sequence). Study-wide results and limits: A large majority of primary-vaccination clones showed up again after the booster (roughly 95% CD4, almost 90% CD8). Though weaker, the secondary response peaked faster, on day 5 versus 15.

The 5'RACE template-switching step produced TCR cDNA and added a universal primer site and UMIs. TCRdb passed the 5' RACE reads through MiXCR, listing each CDR3 protein once. The sample includes approximately 300,000 distinct CDR3 sequences, roughly 8.7% of them seen just once. This clonotype has just a few counts. Its antigen is as yet unknown. The sample here was PBMCs, taken on the day of the first yellow fever vaccination. The rearrangement uses TRBV20-1 and TRBJ2-1; 10 bases match TRBD2. This clonotype was sampled from a man aged 18 to 29 who received the YFV17D yellow fever vaccine. The chain's CDR3 is CSASPSSGGDNEQFF. CDR3 coding DNA: TGCAGTGCTAGTCCGTCTAGCGGGGGAGACAATGAGCAGTTCTTC.